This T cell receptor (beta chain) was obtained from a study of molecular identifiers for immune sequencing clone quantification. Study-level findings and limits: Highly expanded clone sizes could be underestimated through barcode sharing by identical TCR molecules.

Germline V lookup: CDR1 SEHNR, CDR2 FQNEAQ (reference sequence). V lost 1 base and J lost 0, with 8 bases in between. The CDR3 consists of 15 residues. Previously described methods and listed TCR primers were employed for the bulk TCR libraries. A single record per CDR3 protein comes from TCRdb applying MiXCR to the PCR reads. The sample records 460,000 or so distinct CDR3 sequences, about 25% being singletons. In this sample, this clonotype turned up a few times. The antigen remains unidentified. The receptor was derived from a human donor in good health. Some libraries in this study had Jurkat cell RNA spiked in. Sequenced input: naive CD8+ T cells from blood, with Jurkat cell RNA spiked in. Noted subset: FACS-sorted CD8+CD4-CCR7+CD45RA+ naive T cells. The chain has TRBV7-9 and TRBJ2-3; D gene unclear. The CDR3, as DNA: TGTGCCAGCAGCTTAGAGCGTCTAAGCACAGATACGCAGTATTTT. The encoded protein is CASSLERLSTDTQYF. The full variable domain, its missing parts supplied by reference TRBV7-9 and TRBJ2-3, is DTGVSQNPRHKITKRGQNVTFRCDPISEHNRLYWYRQTLGQGPEFLTYFQNEAQLEKSRLLSDRFSAERPKGSFSTLEIQRTEQGDSAMYLCASSLERLSTDTQYFGPGTRLTVL.